This T cell receptor beta chain was recovered during a study of T cell responses to AZD1222 COVID-19 vaccine. General study points: Clonal diversity was possibly underestimated, and white British individuals and females predominated among donors.

Details on this clone: The antigen is not known.

Measured with immunoSEQ multiplex PCR; TCRdb has only the in-frame clones, and not every one. The sample contains approximately 150,000 clones, over 85% of which appear only once. This material consisted of peripheral blood, taken 28 days after the second AZD1222 dose. The origin of this receptor is an adult who received the AZD1222 COVID-19 vaccine.

The CDR3 nucleotides read TGTGCCAGCAGTTCACCCCCGGTGGATGAGCAGTTCTTC. As protein: CASSSPPVDEQFF. The chain uses TRBV6-5 and TRBJ2-1; no reliable D call. The germline CDR1 and CDR2 sequences are MNHEY and SVGAGI. V lost 4 bases and J lost 8, with 12 bases in between. The length of the CDR3 is 13 residues.